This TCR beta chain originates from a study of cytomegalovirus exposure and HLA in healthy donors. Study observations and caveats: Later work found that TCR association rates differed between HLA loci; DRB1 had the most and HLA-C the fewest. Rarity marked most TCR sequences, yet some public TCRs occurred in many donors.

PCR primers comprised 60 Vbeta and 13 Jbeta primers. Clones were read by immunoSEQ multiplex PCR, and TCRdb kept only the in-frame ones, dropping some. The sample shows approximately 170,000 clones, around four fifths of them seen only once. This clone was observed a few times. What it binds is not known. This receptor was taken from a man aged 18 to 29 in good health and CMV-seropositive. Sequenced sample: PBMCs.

This CDR3 reads CASSPHANTEAFF. For the CDR3, the DNA is TGTGCCAGCAGTCCACATGCGAACACTGAAGCTTTCTTT. The chain uses TRBV28 and TRBJ1-1, with no clear D. The V gene lost 5 bases and the J gene lost 1 base, with 8 bases spanning the gap. Germline V gene lookup returns CDR1 MDHEN and CDR2 SYDVKM. The CDR3 totals 13 residues.